The clone carrying this TCR beta chain was found a few times. This entry is derived from a study of blood T cell repertoires in COVID-19. Germline assignment: CDR1 SGHVS and CDR2 FQNEAQ. V was shortened by 2 bases and J by 0 bases, with 14 bases between the two germline ends. The CDR3 length is 16 residues. Sequenced by immunoSEQ multiplex PCR; TCRdb stores in-frame clones only, minus some. The sample consists of approximately 9,500 clones, nearly 90% of them appearing once. The sequenced material came from peripheral blood. This receptor was identified in a human donor in a cohort sampled during active COVID-19. The chain recombines TRBV7-8 with TRBJ2-7, with D perhaps matching TRBD1 (6 bases). The CDR3 here is CASSLTHRASSYEQYF. CDR3 nucleotide sequence: TGTGCCAGCAGCTTAACCCACAGGGCGAGCTCCTACGAGCAGTACTTC.